This TCR beta chain was captured by sequencing in a study of T-cell reconstitution after alpha-beta-depleted transplantation in children. Study-level findings and limits: Reportedly, alpha-beta T cells present about two months post-transplant originated from several hundred expanded clones of graft origin.

This clonotype has ten or more counts. Its antigen is undetermined. Researchers prepared the TCRbeta library using unique molecular identifiers, the study reports. TCRdb redid the calling of the PCR reads with MiXCR, one entry per CDR3 protein. This table holds about 240,000 distinct CDR3 sequences, roughly 26% found once. Trimming removed 4 bases from V and 3 bases from J, with 13 bases in between. This CDR3 is 14 amino acids long. Germline assignment: CDR1 SQVTM and CDR2 ANQGSEA. The sequencing used PBMCs, collected before TCRalphabeta/CD19-depleted stem cell transplant. The clonotype originates from a girl aged 2 to 9 with Fanconi anemia, due to receive a stem cell transplant. V usage is TRBV29-1 and J usage is TRBJ2-4, with D unclear. CDR3 sequence reads: CSVVYGLGKNIQYF. CDR3 in DNA: TGCAGCGTTGTTTATGGTTTGGGCAAAAACATTCAGTACTTC.